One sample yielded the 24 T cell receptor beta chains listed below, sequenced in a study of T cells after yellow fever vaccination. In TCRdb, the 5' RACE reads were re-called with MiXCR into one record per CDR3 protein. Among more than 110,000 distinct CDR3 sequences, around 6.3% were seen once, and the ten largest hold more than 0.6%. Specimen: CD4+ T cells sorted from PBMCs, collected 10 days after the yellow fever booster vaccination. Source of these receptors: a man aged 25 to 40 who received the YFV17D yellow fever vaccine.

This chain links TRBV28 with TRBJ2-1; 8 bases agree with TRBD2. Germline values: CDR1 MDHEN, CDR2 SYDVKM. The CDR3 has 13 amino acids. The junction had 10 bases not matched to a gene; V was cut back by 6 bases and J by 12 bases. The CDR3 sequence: CASSRGGILGQFF. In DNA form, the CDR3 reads TGTGCCAGCAGCCGGGGGGGGATTTTAGGGCAGTTCTTC. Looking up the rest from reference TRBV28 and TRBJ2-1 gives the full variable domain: DVKVTQSSRYLVKRTGEKVFLECVQDMDHENMFWYRQDPGLGLRLIYFSYDVKMKEKGDIPEGYSVSREKKERFSLILESASTNQTSMYLCASSRGGILGQFFGPGTRLTVL.

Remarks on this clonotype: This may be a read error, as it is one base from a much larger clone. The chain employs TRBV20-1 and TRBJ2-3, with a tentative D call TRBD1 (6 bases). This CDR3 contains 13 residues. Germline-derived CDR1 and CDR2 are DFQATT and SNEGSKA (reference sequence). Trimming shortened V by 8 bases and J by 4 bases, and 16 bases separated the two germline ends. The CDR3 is CSTTRQVSDTQYF. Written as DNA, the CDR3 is TGCAGTACAACGAGACAGGTGTCAGATACGCAGTATTTT.

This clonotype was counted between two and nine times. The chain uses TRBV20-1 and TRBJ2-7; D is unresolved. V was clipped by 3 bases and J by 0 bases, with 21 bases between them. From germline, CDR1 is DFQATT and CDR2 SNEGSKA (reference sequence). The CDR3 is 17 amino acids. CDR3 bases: TGCAGTGCTAGTAGGCGCCGGCGGCAGTCGAGCTCCTACGAGCAGTACTTC. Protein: CSASRRRRQSSSYEQYF.

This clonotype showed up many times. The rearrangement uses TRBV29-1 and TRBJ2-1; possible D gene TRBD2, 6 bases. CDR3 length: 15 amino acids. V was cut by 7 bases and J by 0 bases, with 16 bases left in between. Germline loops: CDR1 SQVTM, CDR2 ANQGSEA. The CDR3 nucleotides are TGCAGCGCCGAAGGAGGGGCGGGCTCCTACAATGAGCAGTTCTTC. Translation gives CSAEGGAGSYNEQFF.

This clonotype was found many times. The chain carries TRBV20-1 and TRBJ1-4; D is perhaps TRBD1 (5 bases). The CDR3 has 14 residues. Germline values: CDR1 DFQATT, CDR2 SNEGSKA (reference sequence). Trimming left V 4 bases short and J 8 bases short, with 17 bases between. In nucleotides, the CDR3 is TGCAGTGCTATGGGGGAGGGACGTAGCGAAAAACTGTTTTTT. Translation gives CSAMGEGRSEKLFF.

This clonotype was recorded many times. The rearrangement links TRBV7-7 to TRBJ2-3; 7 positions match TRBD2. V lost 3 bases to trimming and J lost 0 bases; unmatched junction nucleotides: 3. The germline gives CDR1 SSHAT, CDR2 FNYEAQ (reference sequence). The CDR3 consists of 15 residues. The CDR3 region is CASSLGLTSTDTQYF. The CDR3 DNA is TGTGCCAGCAGCTTGGGACTAACTAGCACAGATACGCAGTATTTT.

In DNA form, the CDR3 reads TGTGCCAGCAGCCCAGGCCTCGGACAGGGAGACGACGAGCAGTACTTC. Translated, it gives CASSPGLGQGDDEQYF. The J gene is TRBJ2-7, the V gene TRBV12-3 or TRBV12-4, with 8 bases that match TRBD1. V was pared by 6 bases and J by 5 bases, with 15 bases of the junction left unmatched. This CDR3 contains 16 residues.

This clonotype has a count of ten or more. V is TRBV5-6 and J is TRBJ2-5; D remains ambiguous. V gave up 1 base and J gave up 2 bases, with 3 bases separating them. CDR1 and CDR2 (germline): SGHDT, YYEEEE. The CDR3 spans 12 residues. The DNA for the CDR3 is TGTGCCAGCAGCTTGTTTCAAGAGACCCAGTACTTC. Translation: CASSLFQETQYF.

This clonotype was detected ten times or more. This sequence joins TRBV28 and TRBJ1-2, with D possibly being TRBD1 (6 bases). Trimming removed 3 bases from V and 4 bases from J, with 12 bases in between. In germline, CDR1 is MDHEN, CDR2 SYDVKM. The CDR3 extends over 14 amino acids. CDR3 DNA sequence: TGTGCCAGCAGTTTTTCCGGGACAAGCTATGGCTACACCTTC. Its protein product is CASSFSGTSYGYTF.

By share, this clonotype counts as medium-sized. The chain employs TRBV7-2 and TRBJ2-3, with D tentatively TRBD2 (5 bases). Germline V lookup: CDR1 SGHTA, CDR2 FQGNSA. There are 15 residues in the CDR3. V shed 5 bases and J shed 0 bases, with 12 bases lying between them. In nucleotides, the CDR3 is TGTGCCAGCAGCGCCCGACTATCAAGCACAGATACGCAGTATTTT. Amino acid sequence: CASSARLSSTDTQYF.

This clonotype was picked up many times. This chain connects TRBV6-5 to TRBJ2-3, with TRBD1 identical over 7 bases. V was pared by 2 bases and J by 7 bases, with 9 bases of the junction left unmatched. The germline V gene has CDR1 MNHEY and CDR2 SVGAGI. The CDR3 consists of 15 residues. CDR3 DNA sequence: TGTGCCAGCAGTTACGACAGGGAAACTCGGCATACGCAGTATTTT. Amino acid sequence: CASSYDRETRHTQYF.

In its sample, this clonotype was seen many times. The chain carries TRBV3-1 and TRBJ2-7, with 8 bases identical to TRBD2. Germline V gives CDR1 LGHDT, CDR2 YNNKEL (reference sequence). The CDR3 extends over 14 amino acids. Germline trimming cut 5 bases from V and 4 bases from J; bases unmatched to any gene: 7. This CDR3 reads CASSFSGTSYEQYF. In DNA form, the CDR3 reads TGTGCCAGCAGCTTTAGCGGGACTTCTTACGAGCAGTACTTC.

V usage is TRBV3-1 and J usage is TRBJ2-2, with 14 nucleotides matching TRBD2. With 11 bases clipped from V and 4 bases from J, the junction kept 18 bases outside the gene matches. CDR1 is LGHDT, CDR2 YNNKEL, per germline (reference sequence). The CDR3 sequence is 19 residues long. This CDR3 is CAFRLPGLAGGPGTGELFF. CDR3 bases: TGTGCCTTCAGACTACCCGGACTAGCGGGAGGTCCCGGCACCGGGGAGCTGTTTTTT.

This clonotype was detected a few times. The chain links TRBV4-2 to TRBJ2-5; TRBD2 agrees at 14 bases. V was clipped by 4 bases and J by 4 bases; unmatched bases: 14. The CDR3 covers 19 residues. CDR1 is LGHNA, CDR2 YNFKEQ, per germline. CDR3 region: CASSPMTSGRVFLGETQYF. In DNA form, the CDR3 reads TGTGCCAGCAGCCCCATGACTAGCGGGAGGGTCTTTTTAGGAGAGACCCAGTACTTC.

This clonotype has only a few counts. The CDR3 nucleotides are TGTGCCAGCAGCCCCGCGCTAGCGGGAGTTACCGGGGAGCTGTTTTTT. Protein: CASSPALAGVTGELFF. The rearrangement uses TRBV5-8 and TRBJ2-2; 10 bases are a match to TRBD2. Germline lookup yields CDR1 SGHTS and CDR2 YDEGEE. Losses at the gene ends were 4 bases for V and 5 bases for J; bases not matched to a gene: 8. There are 16 residues in the CDR3.

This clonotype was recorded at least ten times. The CDR3 nucleotides are TGCAGTGCTAGAGACAGGACAGGTTCCTACTACGAGCAGTACTTC. Protein: CSARDRTGSYYEQYF. The chain uses TRBV20-1 and TRBJ2-7; 7 nucleotides align to TRBD1. After removal of 0 bases from V and 3 bases from J, the junction contained 8 bases not matched to a gene. Germline loops: CDR1 DFQATT, CDR2 SNEGSKA (reference sequence). This CDR3 is 15 amino acids long.

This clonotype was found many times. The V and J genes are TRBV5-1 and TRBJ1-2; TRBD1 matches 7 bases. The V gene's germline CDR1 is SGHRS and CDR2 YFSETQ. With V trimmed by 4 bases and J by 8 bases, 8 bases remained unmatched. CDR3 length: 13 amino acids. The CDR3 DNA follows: TGCGCCAGCAGCGCAACAGGGGCTGAGGGCTACACCTTC. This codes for CASSATGAEGYTF.

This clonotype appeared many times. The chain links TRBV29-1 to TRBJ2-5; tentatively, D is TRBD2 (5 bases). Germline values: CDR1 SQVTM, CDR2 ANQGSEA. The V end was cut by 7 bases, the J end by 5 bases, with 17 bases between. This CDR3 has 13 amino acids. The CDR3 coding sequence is TGCAGCGGGGGTAGCGTGGGGTGGGAGACCCAGTACTTC. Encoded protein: CSGGSVGWETQYF.

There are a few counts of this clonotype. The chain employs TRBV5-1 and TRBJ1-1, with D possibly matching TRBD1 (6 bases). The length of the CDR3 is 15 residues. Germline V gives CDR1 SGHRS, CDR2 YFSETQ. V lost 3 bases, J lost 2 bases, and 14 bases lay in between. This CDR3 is CASSSGGGLNTEAFF. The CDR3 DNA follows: TGCGCCAGCAGCTCGGGGGGGGGGCTTAACACTGAAGCTTTCTTT.

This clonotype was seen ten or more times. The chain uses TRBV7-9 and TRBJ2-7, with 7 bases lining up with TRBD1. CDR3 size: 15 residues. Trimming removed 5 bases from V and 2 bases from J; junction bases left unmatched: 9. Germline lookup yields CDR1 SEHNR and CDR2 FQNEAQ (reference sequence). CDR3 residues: CASSPDRDRPYEQYF. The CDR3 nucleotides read TGTGCCAGCAGCCCCGACCGGGACAGACCCTACGAGCAGTACTTC.

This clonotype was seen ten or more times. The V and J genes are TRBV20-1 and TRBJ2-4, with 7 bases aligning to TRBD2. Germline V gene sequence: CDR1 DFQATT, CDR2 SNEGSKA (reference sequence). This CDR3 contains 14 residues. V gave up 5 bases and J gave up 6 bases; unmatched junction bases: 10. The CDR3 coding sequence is TGCAGTGCTCATCTAGCGGCTGGGGGAAACATTCAGTACTTC. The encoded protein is CSAHLAAGGNIQYF.

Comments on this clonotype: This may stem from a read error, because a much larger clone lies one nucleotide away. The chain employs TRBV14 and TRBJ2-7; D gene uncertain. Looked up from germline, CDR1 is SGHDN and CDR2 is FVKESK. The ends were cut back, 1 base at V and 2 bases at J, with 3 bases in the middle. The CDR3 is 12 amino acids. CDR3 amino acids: CASSQATYEQYF. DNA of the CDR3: TGTGCCAGCAGCCAAGCAACCTACGAGCAGTACTTC.

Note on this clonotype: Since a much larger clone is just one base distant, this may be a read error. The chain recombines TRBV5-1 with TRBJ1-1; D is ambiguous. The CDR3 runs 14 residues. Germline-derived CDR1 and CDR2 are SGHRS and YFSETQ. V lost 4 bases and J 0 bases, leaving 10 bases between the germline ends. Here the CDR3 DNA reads TGCGCCAGCAGCCGCCACGGGATGAACACTGAAGCTTTCTTT. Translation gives CASSRHGMNTEAFF.

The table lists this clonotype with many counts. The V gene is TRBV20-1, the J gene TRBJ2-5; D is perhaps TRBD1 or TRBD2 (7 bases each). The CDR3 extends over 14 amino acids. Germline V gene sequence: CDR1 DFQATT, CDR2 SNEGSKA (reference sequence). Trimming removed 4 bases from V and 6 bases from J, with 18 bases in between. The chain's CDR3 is CSATRGGRLQTQYF. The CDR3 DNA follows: TGCAGTGCTACCAGGGGGGGCAGATTGCAGACCCAGTACTTC.